This T cell receptor beta chain was captured in a study of T cells in Graves' hyperthyroidism and ophthalmopathy. Researchers took RNA transcripts and amplified the TCR beta CDR3 regions from them. TCR CDR3 regions were first amplified by RT-PCR with HTBI primers. TCRdb re-called the multiplex PCR reads through MiXCR, storing one row per CDR3 protein. The data contain about 520,000 distinct CDR3 sequences, roughly 24% of them singletons. Patients showing uncontrolled infection, other autoimmune disease, pregnancy or lactation were ineligible. V lost 0 bases and J 0 bases, leaving 12 bases between the germline ends. CDR1 is SGHAT and CDR2 is FQNNGV in the germline V gene. The CDR3 is 17 amino acids.

The clonotype was recovered from a young woman with Graves' ophthalmopathy. This sequence joins TRBV11-2 and TRBJ1-3; no clear D. Sequenced: blood. CDR3 sequence reads: CASSLDFAGLSGNTIYF. CDR3 nucleotide sequence: TGTGCCAGCAGCTTAGATTTTGCAGGCCTCTCTGGAAACACCATATATTTT.